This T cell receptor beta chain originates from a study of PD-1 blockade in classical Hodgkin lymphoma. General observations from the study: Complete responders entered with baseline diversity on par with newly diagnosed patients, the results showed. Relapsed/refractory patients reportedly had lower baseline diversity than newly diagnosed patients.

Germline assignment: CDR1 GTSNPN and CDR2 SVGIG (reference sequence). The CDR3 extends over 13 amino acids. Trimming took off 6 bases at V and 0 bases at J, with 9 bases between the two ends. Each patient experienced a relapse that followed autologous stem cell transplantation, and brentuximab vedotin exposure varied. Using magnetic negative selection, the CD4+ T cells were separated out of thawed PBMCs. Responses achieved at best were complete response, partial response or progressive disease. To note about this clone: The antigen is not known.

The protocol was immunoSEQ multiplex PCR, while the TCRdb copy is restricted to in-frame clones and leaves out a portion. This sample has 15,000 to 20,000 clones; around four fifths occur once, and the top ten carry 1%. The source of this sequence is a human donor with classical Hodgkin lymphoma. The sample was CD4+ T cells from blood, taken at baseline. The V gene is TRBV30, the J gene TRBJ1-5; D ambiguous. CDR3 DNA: TGTGCCTGCCGTGCAGATAGCAATCAGCCCCAGCATTTT. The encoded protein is CACRADSNQPQHF.